The 31 T cell receptor beta chains listed next were all sequenced from one sample in a study of cytomegalovirus exposure and HLA in healthy donors. PCR used 60 Vbeta primers and 13 Jbeta primers. Data came from immunoSEQ multiplex PCR; TCRdb stores just in-frame clones and leaves some out. The sample yields 150,000 to 200,000 clones, just under 85% seen once. The sequenced material came from PBMCs. The receptors come from a girl under 18 in good health and CMV-seropositive.

This clone was counted once. The rearrangement uses TRBV4-1 and TRBJ2-1, with D possibly matching TRBD1 (6 bases). CDR1 and CDR2 from the germline V gene are MGHRA and YSYEKL. Trimming removed 6 bases from V and 8 bases from J, with 14 bases in between. CDR3 length: 13 amino acids. CDR3: CASSGQRGDEQFF. The CDR3 DNA follows: TGCGCCAGCAGTGGACAGAGAGGGGATGAGCAGTTCTTC.

The J gene is TRBJ2-3, the V gene TRBV5-1; the D gene is possibly TRBD1 (6 bases). In germline, CDR1 is SGHRS, CDR2 YFSETQ. The CDR3 is made up of 11 amino acids. V gave up 2 bases and J gave up 13 bases, with 11 bases separating them. In DNA, the CDR3 is TGCGCCAGCAGCTTCACAGGGAATGAGTATTTT. As protein: CASSFTGNEYF.

This clone was observed a few times. DNA for the CDR3: TGTGCCAGCAGCTTAACGGGGCAGGGGACTGAAGCTTTCTTT. Amino acid sequence: CASSLTGQGTEAFF. The V gene is TRBV7-3, the J gene TRBJ1-1, with D maybe TRBD1 (6 bases). The V end was cut by 0 bases, the J end by 5 bases, with 10 bases between. Germline assignment: CDR1 SGHTA and CDR2 FQGTGA. The CDR3 has 14 residues.

The chain is built from TRBV12-5 and TRBJ1-4, with a possible D match to TRBD1 (5 bases). Germline loops: CDR1 LGHNT, CDR2 FRNRAP. This CDR3 comprises 14 residues. V was trimmed by 1 base and J by 5 bases, leaving 8 bases between them. The CDR3 DNA sequence: TGTGCTAGTGGTTTGGGGACACCCAATGAAAAACTGTTTTTT. Amino acids: CASGLGTPNEKLFF.

The V call is TRBV10-3, the J call TRBJ1-2; 8 bases fit TRBD1. The CDR3 loop spans 15 amino acids. The germline V gene has CDR1 ENHRY and CDR2 SYGVKD. Unmatched junction bases numbered 16, after V lost 11 bases and J lost 5 bases. This CDR3 reads CALQGAGGKLYGYTF. The CDR3, as DNA: TGTGCCCTCCAGGGGGCAGGGGGCAAGCTTTATGGCTACACCTTC.

In its sample, this clone was seen a few times. The CDR3 DNA sequence: TGTGCCAGCAGCTTCCCTTGGGGACAGCGAGGGGAGACCCAGTACTTC. Its protein is CASSFPWGQRGETQYF. This chain uses TRBV11-3 with TRBJ2-5; 7 bases are shared with TRBD1. The CDR3 is 16 amino acids. V dropped 3 bases and J dropped 5; count of bases not matched to a gene: 12. The V gene's germline CDR1 is SGHNT and CDR2 YENEEA.

The chain joins TRBV7-8 to TRBJ1-2, with D unresolved. The CDR3 has 13 residues. The germline CDR1 and CDR2 sequences are SGHVS and FQNEAQ. The V end was cut by 5 bases, the J end by 0 bases, with 7 bases between. CDR3 loop: CASSRDTNYGYTF. CDR3 sequence (DNA): TGTGCCAGCAGCCGGGATACTAACTATGGCTACACCTTC.

The genes are TRBV15 and TRBJ1-5; D is perhaps TRBD1 (5 bases). Germline V gene lookup returns CDR1 LNHNV and CDR2 YYDKDF (reference sequence). The V end lost 5 bases, the J end lost 0 bases, and 11 bases lay between the germline ends. The CDR3 loop spans 15 amino acids. Here the CDR3 DNA reads TGTGCCACCAGCCCCACAGGACATAGCAATCAGCCCCAGCATTTT. Its protein is CATSPTGHSNQPQHF.

This rearrangement joins TRBV7-9 to TRBJ2-1; D perhaps matches TRBD2 (6 bases). The V gene lost 5 bases and the J gene lost 7 bases, with 9 bases spanning the gap. The V gene's germline CDR1 is SEHNR and CDR2 FQNEAQ (reference sequence). The CDR3 spans 12 residues. CDR3 coding DNA: TGTGCCAGCAGCGGAGGGGAAAATGAGCAGTTCTTC. Amino acid sequence: CASSGGENEQFF.

About this clone: The same CDR3 is also encoded by other DNA sequences in this sample. J is TRBJ2-1 and V is TRBV9, with TRBD2 matching 10 bases. CDR3 size: 16 residues. Trimming at V came to 2 bases and at J to 5 bases, leaving 7 bases not matched to a gene. The V gene's germline CDR1 is SGDLS and CDR2 YYNGEE. CDR3 sequence reads: CASSVSGGAKDNEQFF. CDR3 nucleotide sequence: TGTGCCAGCAGCGTCAGCGGGGGGGCCAAAGACAATGAGCAGTTCTTC. The full variable domain, in which reference TRBV9 and TRBJ2-1 provide the parts outside the CDR3, is DSGVTQTPKHLITATGQRVTLRCSPRSGDLSVYWYQQSLDQGLQFLIQYYNGEERAKGNILERFSAQQFPDLHSELNLSSLELGDSALYFCASSVSGGAKDNEQFFGPGTRLTVL.

The chain recombines TRBV7-9 with TRBJ2-3; no definite D call. In germline, CDR1 is SEHNR, CDR2 FQNEAQ (reference sequence). With 4 bases removed from V and 0 bases from J, the gap between germline ends came to 5 bases. The CDR3 sequence is 13 residues long. DNA for the CDR3: TGTGCCAGCAGCTCCTCTAGCACAGATACGCAGTATTTT. It yields the protein CASSSSSTDTQYF.

The gene calls are TRBV6-6 and TRBJ2-5; 11 bases fit TRBD1. The end of the DNA is better explained by TRBJ2-7, so the J call may be wrong. This CDR3 has 15 residues. Germline V gene sequence: CDR1 MNHNY, CDR2 SVGAGI (reference sequence). The CDR3 DNA follows: TGTGCCAGCAGTTCCCCCGGACAGGGGGCCGCCGAGCAGTACTTC. This gives the protein CASSSPGQGAAEQYF.

This chain uses TRBV6-5 with TRBJ2-5; 7 bases align to TRBD1. Looked up from germline, CDR1 is MNHEY and CDR2 is SVGAGI. This CDR3 is built from 11 residues. V shed 8 bases, J shed 5 bases, and the junction held 2 bases outside the gene matches. The CDR3 protein is CASFRGETQYF. The CDR3 DNA follows: TGTGCCAGCTTCAGGGGGGAGACCCAGTACTTC.

V gene TRBV4-1 combines with J gene TRBJ1-1, with D perhaps matching TRBD1 (6 bases). V was trimmed by 2 bases and J by 3 bases, leaving 25 bases between them. The CDR3 is made up of 19 amino acids. CDR1 MGHRA and CDR2 YSYEKL come from the germline V gene. The CDR3 DNA is TGCGCCAGCAGCCAAAGAGTTTTTAAGTCGACAGGCGGAGACACTGAAGCTTTCTTT. Residues: CASSQRVFKSTGGDTEAFF.

The CDR3 nucleotides read TGTGCTAGTGGTTTGTTCCCCCCCCGGACTGAAGCTTTCTTT. This codes for CASGLFPPRTEAFF. This sequence joins TRBV12-5 and TRBJ1-1; D not certain. Germline V lookup: CDR1 LGHNT, CDR2 FRNRAP. Trimming took 2 bases from V and 5 from J, leaving 12 bases between them. The CDR3 has 14 residues.

The chain has TRBV5-8 and TRBJ1-1; D remains unclear. The CDR3 is 14 residues long. V lost 4 bases and J lost 0, with 10 bases in between. Germline CDR1 and CDR2: SGHTS and YDEGEE. CDR3 sequence (DNA): TGTGCCAGCAGCCGTGGCGAGGTGAACACTGAAGCTTTCTTT. Amino acids: CASSRGEVNTEAFF.

This clone has more than one count but fewer than ten. The V call is TRBV2, the J call TRBJ2-7; D may be TRBD1 (5 bases). V was pared by 3 bases and J by 3 bases, with 9 bases between. The CDR3 extends over 13 amino acids. Looked up from germline, CDR1 is SNHLY and CDR2 is FYNNEI. The chain's CDR3 is CASSDLQDYEQYF. CDR3 bases: TGTGCCAGCAGTGATTTACAGGACTACGAGCAGTACTTC.

This clone was detected once. The rearrangement joins TRBV5-4 to TRBJ1-2, with D hard to call. Trimming took off 2 bases at V and 8 bases at J, with 7 bases between the two ends. Germline lookup yields CDR1 SGHNT and CDR2 YYREEE (reference sequence). The CDR3 length is 11 residues. Here the CDR3 reads CASSLLGGYTF. The CDR3 DNA is TGTGCCAGCAGCTTACTCGGGGGCTACACCTTC. The variable domain in full, completed from reference TRBV5-4 and TRBJ1-2, reads ETGVTQSPTHLIKTRGQQVTLRCSSQSGHNTVSWYQQALGQGPQFIFQYYREEENGRGNFPPRFSGLQFPNYSSELNVNALELDDSALYLCASSLLGGYTFGSGTRLTVV.

The chain combines TRBV4-1 with TRBJ2-3, with a possible D match to TRBD2 (7 bases). The CDR3 totals 16 residues. V lost 4 bases and J lost 0, with 14 bases in between. Germline-derived CDR1 and CDR2 are MGHRA and YSYEKL. The CDR3 reads CASSLLRGGSTDTQYF. DNA of the CDR3: TGCGCCAGCAGCCTCCTGAGGGGGGGGAGCACAGATACGCAGTATTTT.

This clone turned up a few times. This chain links TRBV4-1 with TRBJ1-2; D gene unclear. CDR1 and CDR2 from the germline V gene are MGHRA and YSYEKL. Between the trimmed V and J ends, which lost 1 base and 0 bases, there was a span of 6 bases. The CDR3 has 14 residues. The CDR3 region has the DNA TGCGCCAGCAGCCAAGGCGTCTCTAACTATGGCTACACCTTC. As protein: CASSQGVSNYGYTF.

V and J are TRBV14 and TRBJ1-1; a possible D gene is TRBD1 (5 bases). Germline V gene lookup returns CDR1 SGHDN and CDR2 FVKESK. This CDR3 contains 13 residues. V was shortened by 7 bases and J by 0 bases, with 9 bases between the two germline ends. Written as DNA, the CDR3 is TGTGCCAGCAAATTCAGGGTGAACACTGAAGCTTTCTTT. Translated, it gives CASKFRVNTEAFF.

The chain employs TRBV15 and TRBJ2-4; 15 bases are shared with TRBD2. Germline CDR1 LNHNV, CDR2 YYDKDF (reference sequence). This CDR3 contains 16 residues. V lost 3 bases and J lost 10; bases outside the gene matches: 7. The CDR3 loop is CATSRGTSGGQEIQYF. The DNA of the CDR3 is TGTGCCACCAGCAGGGGGACTAGCGGGGGGCAGGAGATTCAGTACTTC.

This CDR3 reads CASSQEGLAGVSFNEQFF. The CDR3 DNA is TGCGCCAGCAGCCAAGAAGGACTAGCGGGGGTCTCTTTCAATGAGCAGTTCTTC. The chain combines TRBV4-1 with TRBJ2-1; TRBD2 matches at 13 bases. CDR3 length equals 18 residues. V lost 0 bases and J lost 6; bases outside the gene matches: 8. Looked up from germline, CDR1 is MGHRA and CDR2 is YSYEKL.

The chain joins TRBV5-4 to TRBJ1-1; D might be TRBD1 (5 bases). This CDR3 contains 14 residues. Germline V gene data show CDR1 as SGHNT and CDR2 as YYREEE (reference sequence). V was shortened by 0 bases and J by 7 bases, with 13 bases between the two germline ends. Written as DNA, the CDR3 is TGTGCCAGCAGCTTGGCCGTAGGGGCAGGTGAAGCTTTCTTT. The encoded protein is CASSLAVGAGEAFF.

The rearrangement uses TRBV10-1 and TRBJ1-1; D is unclear. CDR1 is WNHNN and CDR2 is SYGVQD in the germline V gene (reference sequence). The CDR3 is made up of 15 amino acids. Trimming removed 3 bases from V and 4 bases from J, with 15 bases in between. The CDR3 DNA reads as TGCGCCAGCAGTGATGTGGGTACTATAGGCACTGAAGCTTTCTTT. Translating it yields CASSDVGTIGTEAFF.

This chain links TRBV5-5 with TRBJ1-1; the D is unclear. There are 14 residues in the CDR3. Trimming left V 0 bases short and J 0 bases short, with 6 bases between. The germline V gene has CDR1 SGHKS and CDR2 YYEKEE (reference sequence). CDR3 bases: TGTGCCAGCAGCTTGGCCGCAGTGAACACTGAAGCTTTCTTT. Encoded protein: CASSLAAVNTEAFF. Based on the CDR3 plus reference TRBV5-5 and TRBJ1-1, the full variable domain is DAGVTQSPTHLIKTRGQQVTLRCSPISGHKSVSWYQQVLGQGPQFIFQYYEKEERGRGNFPDRFSARQFPNYSSELNVNALLLGDSALYLCASSLAAVNTEAFFGQGTRLTVV.

The chain combines TRBV27 with TRBJ2-5; TRBD2 matches at 7 bases. V trimming: 5 bases; J trimming: 5 bases; junction bases outside the gene matches: 14. The germline CDR1 and CDR2 sequences are MNHEY and SMNVEV (reference sequence). The CDR3 is 16 amino acids. The CDR3 here is CASSRRLAVPPETQYF. The CDR3 DNA is TGTGCCAGCAGTCGGCGCCTAGCGGTCCCGCCGGAGACCCAGTACTTC.

V and J are TRBV29-1 and TRBJ1-1; D uncertain. The CDR3 covers 11 residues. Germline CDR1 SQVTM, CDR2 ANQGSEA. V lost 5 bases to trimming and J lost 1 base, with 5 bases between them. CDR3 in DNA: TGCAGCGTTTCAGGGAACACTGAAGCTTTCTTT. This codes for CSVSGNTEAFF.

The V gene is TRBV19, the J gene TRBJ1-5, with a tentative D call TRBD1 (6 bases). Germline V gives CDR1 LNHDA, CDR2 SQIVND (reference sequence). The CDR3 loop spans 14 amino acids. Trimming took off 6 bases at V and 0 bases at J, with 9 bases between the two ends. The CDR3 sequence: CASRGQNSNQPQHF. The CDR3 DNA reads TGTGCCAGTAGAGGACAGAATAGCAATCAGCCCCAGCATTTT.

The V gene is TRBV18, the J gene TRBJ1-3; no reliable D call. Germline assignment: CDR1 KGHSH and CDR2 LQKENI. The CDR3 has 21 residues. Trimming left V 4 bases short and J 4 bases short, with 32 bases between. The CDR3: CASSQQHAAVQAVSDGNTIYF. The CDR3 DNA is TGTGCCAGCTCACAGCAACACGCCGCCGTGCAGGCTGTGTCTGACGGAAACACCATATATTTT.

The chain links TRBV18 to TRBJ1-1; D unresolved. The V end lost 3 bases, the J end lost 3 bases, and 17 bases lay between the germline ends. Looked up from germline, CDR1 is KGHSH and CDR2 is LQKENI. This CDR3 has 16 residues. The CDR3 bases are TGTGCCAGCTCACCCCCTGGCTGGGCCTTGGACACTGAAGCTTTCTTT. Translated: CASSPPGWALDTEAFF.